The next 15 T cell receptor beta chains were all read from a single sample in a study of T cells after yellow fever vaccination (dated by TCRdb to between 2018 and 2021). This specimen's treatment or condition label, per the study, means: live attenuated yellow fever vaccine strain. Library method: 5' RACE. The listed sequencing device is Illumina HiSeq 2500. TCRdb trimmed public reads at Q25 via fastp, called clones via MiXCR and kept in-frame beta chains. Rows are unified per CDR3 protein, each entry keeping the most common DNA and genes. This sample gives fewer than 450,000 distinct CDR3 sequences in total; more than 9% of them show up just once. Around 19% of the sample is taken by the ten largest. The input for sequencing was PBMCs, taken on the day of the first yellow fever vaccination. Receptor source: a young man who received the YFV17D yellow fever vaccine.

This clonotype was seen repeatedly, ten times or more. This rearrangement joins TRBV12-3 or TRBV12-4 to TRBJ2-7; possible D gene TRBD2, 6 bases. The CDR3 extends over 13 amino acids. Trimming cost V 7 bases and J 6 bases, with 16 bases left between them. The CDR3 spells CASTLGGRSEQYF. The CDR3 DNA follows: TGTGCCAGCACCCTCGGGGGTCGTTCCGAGCAGTACTTC.

This chain links TRBV6-2 or TRBV6-3 with TRBJ2-1; D may be TRBD2 (5 bases). From germline, CDR1 is MNHEY and CDR2 SVGEGT. CDR3 length: 14 residues. Trimming stripped 2 bases from V and 8 bases from J, with 13 bases between. The CDR3 loop is CASSYPDLLDEQFF. For the CDR3, the DNA is TGTGCCAGCAGTTACCCGGACTTGTTGGATGAGCAGTTCTTC.

The gene calls are TRBV19 and TRBJ2-7; weak D call: TRBD2 (5 bases). V was shortened by 3 bases and J by 9 bases, with 24 bases between the two germline ends. CDR1 LNHDA and CDR2 SQIVND come from the germline V gene (reference sequence). The CDR3 runs 16 residues. The CDR3: CASSMGWPSTYAGQYF. CDR3 DNA: TGTGCCAGTAGTATGGGGTGGCCTTCAACATATGCGGGGCAGTACTTC.

The rearrangement links TRBV6-5 to TRBJ2-3; D is ambiguous. V shed 2 bases and J shed 3 bases, with 12 bases lying between them. The CDR3 spans 15 residues. Germline loops: CDR1 MNHEY, CDR2 SVGAGI. CDR3 in amino acids: CASSYGRPSTDTQYF. The CDR3, as DNA: TGTGCCAGCAGTTACGGGCGACCCAGTACAGATACGCAGTATTTT.

This clonotype has a handful of counts. The chain employs TRBV6-1 and TRBJ2-5; D assignment may be TRBD1 or TRBD2 (5 bases each). The CDR3 consists of 14 residues. The germline CDR1 and CDR2 sequences are MNHNS and SASEGT. Trimming removed 4 bases at V and 4 bases at J, with 13 bases between. CDR3 coding DNA: TGTGCCAGCAGTGCCCAGGGACGAGGAGAGACCCAGTACTTC. Amino acids: CASSAQGRGETQYF.

The rearrangement uses TRBV10-3 and TRBJ2-7; 7 positions agree with TRBD2. V gave up 6 bases and J gave up 6 bases; unmatched junction bases: 8. This CDR3 region has 13 residues. Germline V gene sequence: CDR1 ENHRY, CDR2 SYGVKD. This CDR3 reads CAIRNGGTAEQYF. The CDR3 DNA reads TGTGCCATCAGGAACGGGGGGACCGCCGAGCAGTACTTC.

This clonotype was counted only a few times. The rearrangement joins TRBV4-3 to TRBJ1-1, with no clear D. This CDR3 contains 17 residues. CDR1 is LGHNA, CDR2 YSLEER, per germline. Between the trimmed V and J ends, which lost 0 bases and 1 base, there was a span of 15 bases. The CDR3 spells CASSQDYGLSANTEAFF. For the CDR3, the DNA is TGCGCCAGCAGCCAAGATTACGGGCTTTCGGCGAACACTGAAGCTTTCTTT.

The chain carries TRBV20-1 and TRBJ2-7, with 7 bases fitting TRBD2. This CDR3 is built from 15 residues. CDR1 and CDR2 from the germline V gene are DFQATT and SNEGSKA (reference sequence). J gave up 0 bases and V 6 bases, and 11 bases lay outside the gene matches. The CDR3 bases are TGCAGTGCCATAGCGGCTAGCGGATTCTCCTACGAGCAGTACTTC. Residues: CSAIAASGFSYEQYF.

This rearrangement joins TRBV7-2 to TRBJ2-2, with D hard to call. The germline CDR1 and CDR2 sequences are SGHTA and FQGNSA. The CDR3 is 13 amino acids. Trimming took off 5 bases at V and 6 bases at J, with 10 bases between the two ends. The CDR3 sequence is CASSHRISGELFF. In DNA, the CDR3 is TGTGCCAGCAGCCATCGTATCTCCGGGGAGCTGTTTTTT.

The chain has TRBV5-4 and TRBJ2-2; TRBD2 aligns across 7 bases. CDR1 is SGHNT, CDR2 YYREEE, per germline (reference sequence). The trim removed 2 bases at V and 6 bases at J, leaving 13 bases unmatched. This CDR3 comprises 17 residues. The CDR3 loop reads CASSFRTARGRSGELFF. The CDR3 DNA is TGTGCCAGCAGCTTTAGAACAGCGCGGGGGAGATCCGGGGAGCTGTTTTTT.

This clonotype was detected only a few times. The chain recombines TRBV5-1 with TRBJ2-1; 7 nucleotides match TRBD1. V dropped 0 bases and J dropped 7; count of bases not matched to a gene: 7. The CDR3 contains 15 residues. Germline-derived CDR1 and CDR2 are SGHRS and YFSETQ. In DNA, the CDR3 is TGCGCCAGCAGCTTGGCCGGGACAGTAAGGAATGAGCAGTTCTTC. Translated: CASSLAGTVRNEQFF.

The V and J genes are TRBV10-3 and TRBJ2-5; D might be TRBD2 (5 bases). The germline CDR1 and CDR2 sequences are ENHRY and SYGVKD. The CDR3 has 15 residues. V was trimmed by 4 bases and J by 2 bases, leaving 14 bases between them. CDR3 DNA sequence: TGTGCCATCAGTGGGTCCGGGAACCAACAAGAGACCCAGTACTTC. Translating it yields CAISGSGNQQETQYF.

The chain uses TRBV5-1 and TRBJ1-6; 8 positions agree with TRBD1. Germline CDR1 SGHRS, CDR2 YFSETQ. The CDR3 runs 13 residues. The trim removed 7 bases at V and 10 bases at J, leaving 7 bases unmatched. The CDR3 coding sequence is TGCGCCAGCTCCCAGACAGGGGAGTCACCCCTCCACTTT. Translating gives CASSQTGESPLHF.

This clonotype was detected a few times. The V and J genes are TRBV25-1 and TRBJ2-3, with D possibly matching TRBD1 (6 bases). Germline values: CDR1 MGHDK, CDR2 SYGVNS. V was cut by 4 bases and J by 4 bases, with 15 bases left in between. The CDR3 extends over 15 amino acids. The CDR3 loop is CASSVGAPHADTQYF. The CDR3 DNA follows: TGTGCCAGCAGTGTGGGGGCGCCCCACGCAGATACGCAGTATTTT.

This clonotype was counted many times. Germline is not matched at one junction end, which may reflect a read error. This sequence joins TRBV2 and TRBJ1-5, with D unresolved. Germline assignment: CDR1 SNHLY and CDR2 FYNNEI. This CDR3 has 14 amino acids. The CDR3 DNA sequence: TGTGCCAGCAGTGAGCAACGTAGCGATCAGCCCCAGCATTTT. As protein: CASSEQRSDQPQHF.